The 20 T cell receptor beta chains given below trace back to one sample, sequenced in a study of blood T cell repertoires in COVID-19. TCRdb's copy holds only in-frame clones and misses some; the assay was immunoSEQ multiplex PCR. The sample carries some 250,000 clones, approximately 86% recorded once. The sequenced sample consisted of peripheral blood. All receptors derive from a woman aged 25-40 years who had recovered from COVID-19.

The chain recombines TRBV12-5 with TRBJ2-2, with 7 bases matching TRBD2. CDR1 and CDR2 (germline): LGHNT, FRNRAP. V lost 7 bases and J lost 4; bases outside the gene matches: 12. The CDR3 is 16 residues long. As DNA, the CDR3 is TGTGCTAGTGCCCCGCCGCGGGGAGGGGCCACCGGGGAGCTGTTTTTT. Translating it yields CASAPPRGGATGELFF.

CDR3 nucleotide sequence: TGTGCCAGCAGCAGCGGGACAGGGCTTAATCAGCCCCAGCATTTT. As protein: CASSSGTGLNQPQHF. The rearrangement uses TRBV5-4 and TRBJ1-5; the match to TRBD1 covers 9 bases. Germline CDR1 is SGHNT and CDR2 is YYREEE (reference sequence). Trimming took 4 bases from V and 4 from J; bases not matched to a gene: 6. This CDR3 has 15 amino acids.

The chain uses TRBV19 and TRBJ2-7, with a weak D call TRBD2 (6 bases). The CDR3 is 17 amino acids. Trimming pared 4 bases from V and 0 bases from J, leaving 19 bases between. Germline CDR1 reads LNHDA; CDR2 reads SQIVND (reference sequence). The CDR3 region is CASSRVRLRDDSYEQYF. The CDR3 coding sequence is TGTGCCAGTAGTAGGGTCCGGCTGCGGGACGACTCCTACGAGCAGTACTTC.

The chain joins TRBV5-6 to TRBJ2-1, with D possibly being TRBD2 (5 bases). The germline V gene has CDR1 SGHDT and CDR2 YYEEEE. The CDR3 contains 12 residues. Trimming removed 1 base at V and 13 bases at J, with 12 bases between. The CDR3, as DNA: TGTGCCAGCAGCTTGTTGATGGGAGTCCAGTTCTTC. Its translation is CASSLLMGVQFF.

The V gene is TRBV7-2, the J gene TRBJ2-5, with 11 nucleotides matching TRBD2. The CDR3 has 15 residues. Germline-derived CDR1 and CDR2 are SGHTA and FQGNSA. V dropped 2 bases and J dropped 5; count of bases not matched to a gene: 4. CDR3 sequence reads: CASSLNSGGAETQYF. The CDR3 DNA reads TGTGCCAGCAGCTTAAATAGCGGGGGGGCGGAGACCCAGTACTTC. Using reference TRBV7-2 and TRBJ2-5 for the parts outside the CDR3, the full variable domain is GAGVSQSPSNKVTEKGKDVELRCDPISGHTALYWYRQSLGQGLEFLIYFQGNSAPDKSGLPSDRFSAERTGGSVSTLTIQRTQQEDSAVYLCASSLNSGGAETQYFGPGTRLLVL.

The chain recombines TRBV11-1 with TRBJ2-3; the D is unclear. Germline V gene lookup returns CDR1 SGHAT and CDR2 FQDESV (reference sequence). Trimming cost V 5 bases and J 0 bases, with 6 bases left between them. CDR3 length: 13 residues. The CDR3 loop reads CASSPPSTDTQYF. As DNA, the CDR3 is TGTGCCAGCAGCCCCCCTAGCACAGATACGCAGTATTTT.

The rearrangement joins TRBV4-1 to TRBJ1-1; tentatively, D is TRBD1 (5 bases). This CDR3 is 16 amino acids long. V lost 0 bases and J 0 bases, leaving 11 bases between the germline ends. The germline CDR1 and CDR2 sequences are MGHRA and YSYEKL. CDR3 bases: TGCGCCAGCAGCCAAGAGTTGGGACTAATGAACACTGAAGCTTTCTTT. It specifies CASSQELGLMNTEAFF.

As DNA, the CDR3 is TGTGCCATCAGTGAGTCTTATTTTCTTACGGCAGGGCATTATCAGCCCCAGCATTTT. This codes for CAISESYFLTAGHYQPQHF. The chain joins TRBV10-3 to TRBJ1-5; maybe TRBD1 (5 bases). Germline V gene lookup returns CDR1 ENHRY and CDR2 SYGVKD. The CDR3 runs to 19 residues. V lost 0 bases and J 5 bases, leaving 23 bases between the germline ends.

The CDR3 sequence: CASSQILGGGETQYF. DNA of the CDR3: TGTGCCAGCAGCCAGATCCTTGGGGGGGGTGAGACCCAGTACTTC. The chain employs TRBV7-9 and TRBJ2-5; 7 bases fit TRBD2. Unmatched junction bases numbered 11, after V lost 5 bases and J lost 5 bases. The germline CDR1 and CDR2 sequences are SEHNR and FQNEAQ (reference sequence). The CDR3 has 15 residues.

The chain joins TRBV6-5 to TRBJ1-3; weak D call: TRBD1 (6 bases). The CDR3 length is 14 residues. With 6 bases removed from V and 0 bases from J, the gap between germline ends came to 9 bases. CDR1 is MNHEY and CDR2 is SVGAGI in the germline V gene. The CDR3 here is CASRPQGSGNTIYF. CDR3 in DNA: TGTGCCAGCAGGCCACAGGGCTCTGGAAACACCATATATTTT.

V usage is TRBV7-9 and J usage is TRBJ1-6, with 7 bases aligning to TRBD1. The germline V gene has CDR1 SEHNR and CDR2 FQNEAQ (reference sequence). J lost 5 bases, V lost 3 bases, and 7 bases had no gene match. This CDR3 has 16 amino acids. CDR3 sequence (DNA): TGTGCCAGCAGCTTCAGAAGGGGGCGAGATAATTCACCCCTCCACTTT. This gives the protein CASSFRRGRDNSPLHF.

CDR3 residues: CASSLTLNSGAYNEQFF. The DNA of the CDR3 is TGCGCCAGCAGCTTGACCTTAAATAGCGGGGCCTACAATGAGCAGTTCTTC. The rearrangement uses TRBV5-1 and TRBJ2-1; the match to TRBD2 covers 8 bases. Germline values: CDR1 SGHRS, CDR2 YFSETQ. V trimming: 1 base; J trimming: 2 bases; junction bases outside the gene matches: 8. The CDR3 length is 17 residues.

This clone has a handful of counts. The genes are TRBV14 and TRBJ1-1; D gene ambiguous. This CDR3 contains 13 residues. Germline CDR1 and CDR2: SGHDN and FVKESK. V gave up 4 bases and J gave up 1 base, with 7 bases separating them. CDR3: CASSPGRNTEAFF. CDR3 nucleotides: TGTGCCAGCAGCCCCGGGAGGAACACTGAAGCTTTCTTT.

The gene calls are TRBV7-9 and TRBJ1-1; D possibly corresponds to TRBD1 (5 bases). V shed 3 bases and J shed 1 base, with 9 bases lying between them. Germline CDR1 is SEHNR and CDR2 is FQNEAQ (reference sequence). The CDR3 sequence is 14 residues long. The CDR3, as DNA: TGTGCCAGCAGCTTGGAGGGGCGGAACACTGAAGCTTTCTTT. Protein: CASSLEGRNTEAFF. The full variable domain, its missing parts supplied by reference TRBV7-9 and TRBJ1-1, is DTGVSQNPRHKITKRGQNVTFRCDPISEHNRLYWYRQTLGQGPEFLTYFQNEAQLEKSRLLSDRFSAERPKGSFSTLEIQRTEQGDSAMYLCASSLEGRNTEAFFGQGTRLTVV.

For this clone: Other DNA sequences of this sample code for an identical CDR3. CDR3 DNA: TGTGCCAGCAGCCAACTAGCTGGAGGGTACAATGAGCAGTTCTTC. Its translation: CASSQLAGGYNEQFF. The rearrangement links TRBV14 to TRBJ2-1; D may be TRBD2 (6 bases). The germline V and J ends were trimmed by 2 bases and 4 bases, with 12 bases remaining between them. Per the germline V gene, CDR1 is SGHDN and CDR2 is FVKESK. The CDR3 is made up of 15 amino acids. Together with reference TRBV14 and TRBJ2-1, the CDR3 gives the full variable domain: EAGVTQFPSHSVIEKGQTVTLRCDPISGHDNLYWYRRVMGKEIKFLLHFVKESKQDESGMPNNRFLAERTGGTYSTLKVQPAELEDSGVYFCASSQLAGGYNEQFFGPGTRLTVL.

J is TRBJ2-4 and V is TRBV5-1; the D gene is possibly TRBD1 (6 bases). Trimming shortened V by 4 bases and J by 2 bases, and 10 bases separated the two germline ends. CDR3 length: 14 residues. From germline, CDR1 is SGHRS and CDR2 YFSETQ. The CDR3 region has the DNA TGCGCCAGCAGCCTACAGGGAACCAAAAACATTCAGTACTTC. As protein: CASSLQGTKNIQYF.

The J gene is TRBJ2-1, the V gene TRBV19, with unresolved D. The CDR3 spans 13 residues. The germline V gene has CDR1 LNHDA and CDR2 SQIVND (reference sequence). The V gene lost 6 bases and the J gene lost 2 bases, with 8 bases spanning the gap. The CDR3 DNA reads as TGTGCCAGTAGGTTCTCTACCTACAATGAGCAGTTCTTC. Translated, it gives CASRFSTYNEQFF.

J is TRBJ1-1 and V is TRBV12-3 or TRBV12-4, with D unresolved. This CDR3 is 13 amino acids long. Trimming cost V 2 bases and J 3 bases, with 7 bases left between them. The CDR3 nucleotides read TGTGCCAGCAGTTTAACTCGGTACACTGAAGCTTTCTTT. It is translated as CASSLTRYTEAFF.

The chain has TRBV5-1 and TRBJ2-5, with 8 bases that match TRBD2. The V gene's germline CDR1 is SGHRS and CDR2 YFSETQ. V trimming: 9 bases; J trimming: 0 bases; junction bases outside the gene matches: 10. This CDR3 is 15 amino acids long. CDR3 sequence reads: CATLVTSVDQETQYF. The CDR3 DNA follows: TGCGCCACCCTAGTGACTAGCGTCGACCAAGAGACCCAGTACTTC.

The chain recombines TRBV23-1 with TRBJ2-7; 7 nucleotides align to TRBD1. TRBV23-1 is an ORF for which the function is uncertain. The V and J ends lost 6 bases and 2 bases, in that order; junction bases with no gene match: 1. The CDR3 spans 12 residues. CDR3 sequence: CASRDRTYEQYF. In nucleotides, the CDR3 is TGCGCCAGCAGGGACAGGACCTACGAGCAGTACTTC.